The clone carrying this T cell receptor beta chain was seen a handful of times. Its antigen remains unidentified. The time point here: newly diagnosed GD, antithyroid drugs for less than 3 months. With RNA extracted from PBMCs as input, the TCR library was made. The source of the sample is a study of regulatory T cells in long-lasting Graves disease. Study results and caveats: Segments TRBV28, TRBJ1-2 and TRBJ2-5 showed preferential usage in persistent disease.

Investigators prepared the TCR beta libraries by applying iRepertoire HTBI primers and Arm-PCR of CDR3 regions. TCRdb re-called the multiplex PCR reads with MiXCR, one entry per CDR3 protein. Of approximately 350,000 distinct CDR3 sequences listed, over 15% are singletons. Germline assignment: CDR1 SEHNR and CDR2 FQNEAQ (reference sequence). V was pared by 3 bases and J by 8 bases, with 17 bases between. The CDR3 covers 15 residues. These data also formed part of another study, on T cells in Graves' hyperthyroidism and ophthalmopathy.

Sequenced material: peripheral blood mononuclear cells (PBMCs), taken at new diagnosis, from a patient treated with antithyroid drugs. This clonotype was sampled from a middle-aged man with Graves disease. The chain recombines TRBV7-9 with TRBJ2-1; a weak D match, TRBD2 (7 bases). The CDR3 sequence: CASSFEGRGGYEQFF. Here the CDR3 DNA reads TGTGCCAGCAGCTTTGAAGGGCGCGGGGGCTATGAGCAGTTCTTC.